The rows below give T cell receptor beta chains drawn from one sample of a study of T cell responses to AZD1222 COVID-19 vaccine. Assay used: immunoSEQ multiplex PCR; TCRdb lists only in-frame clones, some missing. The table shows roughly 150,000 clones, with 92% occurring only once. The specimen comprised peripheral blood, sampled on day 0 of AZD1222 vaccination. The receptors derive from an adult in good health. The CDR3 runs from the conserved cysteine through the conserved F or W. The D gene is left open where the match is weak. Clone size appears in some rows only: once, few, many, or a class for an expanded clone.

abundance: -
v_gene: TRBV29-1
j_gene: TRBJ2-7
d_gene: TRBD1
CDR3nt: TGCAGCGTAAGACAGGGTAGTCTATCCGAGCAGTACTTC
CDR3aa: CSVRQGSLSEQYF

abundance: -
v_gene: TRBV6-2/TRBV6-3
j_gene: TRBJ1-1
d_gene: -
CDR3nt: TGTGCCAGCAGTTACTCGACTTCAGCTTTCTTT
CDR3aa: CASSYSTSAFF

abundance: -
v_gene: TRBV5-4
j_gene: TRBJ2-1
d_gene: -
CDR3nt: TGTGCCAGCAGCTTGCCCGACAGCAACAATGAGCAGTTCTTC
CDR3aa: CASSLPDSNNEQFF

abundance: -
v_gene: TRBV6-5
j_gene: TRBJ2-2
d_gene: -
CDR3nt: TGTGCCAGCAGCCCGGACCAGACCGGGGAGCTGTTTTTT
CDR3aa: CASSPDQTGELFF

abundance: few
v_gene: TRBV5-1
j_gene: TRBJ1-2
d_gene: -
CDR3nt: TGCGCCAGCAGCTTGGTAGGTGCAGGCTATGGCTACACCTTC
CDR3aa: CASSLVGAGYGYTF

abundance: -
v_gene: TRBV2
j_gene: TRBJ2-7
d_gene: TRBD2
CDR3nt: TGTGCCAGCAGCGGTTTCAGCGGGAGGGCCCACGAGCAGTACTTC
CDR3aa: CASSGFSGRAHEQYF

abundance: -
v_gene: TRBV7-9
j_gene: TRBJ2-1
d_gene: -
CDR3nt: TGTGCCACCCCCGGCGGGACCGAATACAATGAGCAGTTCTTC
CDR3aa: CATPGGTEYNEQFF

abundance: -
v_gene: TRBV30
j_gene: TRBJ1-2
d_gene: TRBD1
CDR3nt: TGTGCCTGGAGCCCGGGACAGAGCATCTATGGCTACACCTTC
CDR3aa: CAWSPGQSIYGYTF

abundance: -
v_gene: TRBV27
j_gene: TRBJ2-3
d_gene: -
CDR3nt: TGTGCCAGCAGTTTACGGGGGTCTGGCACAGATACGCAGTATTTT
CDR3aa: CASSLRGSGTDTQYF

abundance: -
v_gene: TRBV27
j_gene: TRBJ2-3
d_gene: -
CDR3nt: TGTGCCAGCACCCATCCCGGACTCACAGATACGCAGTATTTT
CDR3aa: CASTHPGLTDTQYF

abundance: -
v_gene: TRBV11-2
j_gene: TRBJ1-6
d_gene: -
CDR3nt: TGTGCCAGCAGCCCCCTCGGGGCACCCCTCCACTTT
CDR3aa: CASSPLGAPLHF

abundance: -
v_gene: TRBV7-2
j_gene: TRBJ2-1
d_gene: -
CDR3nt: TGTGCCAGCAGCTTAGTGTGGGGCGGGAAAAGCAATGAGCAGTTCTTC
CDR3aa: CASSLVWGGKSNEQFF

abundance: -
v_gene: TRBV24-1
j_gene: TRBJ2-2
d_gene: -
CDR3nt: TGTGCCACCAGTGATTGGGGGGAGCCCGGGGAGCTGTTTTTT
CDR3aa: CATSDWGEPGELFF

abundance: -
v_gene: TRBV4-2
j_gene: TRBJ2-5
d_gene: -
CDR3nt: TGTGCCAGCAGCCGGGGAGAGACCCAGTACTTC
CDR3aa: CASSRGETQYF

abundance: -
v_gene: TRBV4-2
j_gene: TRBJ2-7
d_gene: -
CDR3nt: TGTGCCAGCAGCCAGGACCAGGGGATTAGAGTGGGGGAGCAGTACTTC
CDR3aa: CASSQDQGIRVGEQYF

abundance: -
v_gene: TRBV27
j_gene: TRBJ2-7
d_gene: TRBD2
CDR3nt: TGTGCCAGCAGCCTTAGGACTAGCTTCGACGAGCAGTACTTC
CDR3aa: CASSLRTSFDEQYF

abundance: -
v_gene: TRBV5-1
j_gene: TRBJ2-7
d_gene: -
CDR3nt: TGCGCCAGCAGCTTGGCCTCCGCGGTCGGCGGCGAGCAGTACTTC
CDR3aa: CASSLASAVGGEQYF

abundance: -
v_gene: TRBV11-3
j_gene: TRBJ2-1
d_gene: -
CDR3nt: TGTGCCAGCAGTTCGGGAATCGGAGGTGAGCAGTTCTTC
CDR3aa: CASSSGIGGEQFF

abundance: -
v_gene: TRBV27
j_gene: TRBJ1-6
d_gene: -
CDR3nt: TGTGCCAGCAGTTTCAGGGCGGGAAATAATTCACCCCTCCACTTT
CDR3aa: CASSFRAGNNSPLHF

abundance: -
v_gene: TRBV20-1
j_gene: TRBJ2-1
d_gene: -
CDR3nt: TGCAGTGCTTATTTCGGTGAGCAGTTCTTC
CDR3aa: CSAYFGEQFF

abundance: -
v_gene: TRBV19
j_gene: TRBJ1-4
d_gene: -
CDR3nt: TGTGCCAGTGGGGACGTTAATGAAAAACTGTTTTTT
CDR3aa: CASGDVNEKLFF

abundance: -
v_gene: TRBV10-2
j_gene: TRBJ2-2
d_gene: -
CDR3nt: TGCGCCAGCAGTAGTTACACCGGGGAGCTGTTTTTT
CDR3aa: CASSSYTGELFF

abundance: -
v_gene: TRBV4-1
j_gene: TRBJ2-7
d_gene: -
CDR3nt: TGCGCCAGCAGCCAAGATATCGGGAGTAGGTACGAGCAGTACTTC
CDR3aa: CASSQDIGSRYEQYF

abundance: -
v_gene: TRBV3-1/TRBV3-2
j_gene: TRBJ1-2
d_gene: -
CDR3nt: TGCTATCGACAGGCGTTATACCTGGATCGTGGCTACACCTTC
CDR3aa: CYRQALYLDRGYTF

abundance: once
v_gene: TRBV10-1
j_gene: TRBJ2-3
d_gene: -
CDR3nt: TGCGCCAGCAGTGATGGAGGGTCCCAGGCAGGGCAGTATTTT
CDR3aa: CASSDGGSQAGQYF

abundance: -
v_gene: TRBV7-8
j_gene: TRBJ2-7
d_gene: -
CDR3nt: TGTGCCAGCAGCGCGACGATTTTCTACGAGCAGTACTTC
CDR3aa: CASSATIFYEQYF

abundance: -
v_gene: TRBV5-8
j_gene: TRBJ2-3
d_gene: TRBD2
CDR3nt: TGTGCCAGCAGCTTGGCCGGAGGACTAGCGGGAGCAGATACGCAGTATTTT
CDR3aa: CASSLAGGLAGADTQYF

abundance: -
v_gene: TRBV9
j_gene: TRBJ1-2
d_gene: -
CDR3nt: TGTGCCAGCAGCGTAGCTGGGGGGAACTATGGCTACACCTTC
CDR3aa: CASSVAGGNYGYTF

abundance: -
v_gene: TRBV12-5
j_gene: TRBJ1-3
d_gene: TRBD1
CDR3nt: TGTGCTAGTGGTGGGGGACAGGGTGGAAACACCATATATTTT
CDR3aa: CASGGGQGGNTIYF